The entry that follows covers one T cell receptor (beta chain) sequence. The sample is drawn from a study of T cell responses to AZD1222 COVID-19 vaccine. Measured with immunoSEQ multiplex PCR; TCRdb has only the in-frame clones, and not every one. The data hold tens of thousands of clones, with 91% observed a single time. V was clipped by 0 bases and J by 3 bases, with 7 bases between them. Germline loops: CDR1 SGHKS, CDR2 YYEKEE (reference sequence). CDR3 length: 14 amino acids. The chain joins TRBV5-5 to TRBJ1-3; D not resolved. This sample comprised peripheral blood, obtained 28 days after the second AZD1222 dose. This sequence was found in an adult who received the AZD1222 COVID-19 vaccine. In nucleotides, the CDR3 is TGTGCCAGCAGCTTGGGGGGAGGTGGAAACACCATATATTTT. Encoded protein: CASSLGGGGNTIYF.